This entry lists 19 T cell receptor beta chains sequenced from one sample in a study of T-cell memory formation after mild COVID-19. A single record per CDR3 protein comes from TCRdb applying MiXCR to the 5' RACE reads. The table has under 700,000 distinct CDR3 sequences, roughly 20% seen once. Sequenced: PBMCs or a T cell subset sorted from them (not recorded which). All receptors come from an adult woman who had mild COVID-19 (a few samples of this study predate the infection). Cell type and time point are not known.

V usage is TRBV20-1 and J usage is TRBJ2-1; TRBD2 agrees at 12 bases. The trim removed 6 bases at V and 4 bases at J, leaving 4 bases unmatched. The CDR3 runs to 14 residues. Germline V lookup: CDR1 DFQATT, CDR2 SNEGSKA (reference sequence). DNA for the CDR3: TGCAGTGCCCGGCTAGCGGGAGGGTACAATGAGCAGTTCTTC. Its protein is CSARLAGGYNEQFF.

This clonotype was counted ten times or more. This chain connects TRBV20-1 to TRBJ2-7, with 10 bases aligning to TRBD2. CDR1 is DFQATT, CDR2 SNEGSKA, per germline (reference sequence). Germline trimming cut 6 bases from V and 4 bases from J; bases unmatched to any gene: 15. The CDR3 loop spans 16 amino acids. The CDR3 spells CSAPRGSGGGKYEQYF. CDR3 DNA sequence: TGCAGTGCGCCCCGGGGAAGCGGGGGGGGAAAGTACGAGCAGTACTTC.

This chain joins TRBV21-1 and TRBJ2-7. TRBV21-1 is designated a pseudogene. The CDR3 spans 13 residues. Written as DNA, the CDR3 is TGTGCCAGCAGCCTAGGGGGTCGCAACGAGCAGTACTTC. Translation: CASSLGGRNEQYF.

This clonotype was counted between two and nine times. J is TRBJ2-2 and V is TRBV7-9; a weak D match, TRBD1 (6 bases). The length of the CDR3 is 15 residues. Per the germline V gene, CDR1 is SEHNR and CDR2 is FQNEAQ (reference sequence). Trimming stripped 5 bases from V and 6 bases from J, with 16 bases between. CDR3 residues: CASSIDRTKPGELFF. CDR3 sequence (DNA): TGTGCCAGCAGCATCGACAGGACCAAGCCCGGGGAGCTGTTTTTT.

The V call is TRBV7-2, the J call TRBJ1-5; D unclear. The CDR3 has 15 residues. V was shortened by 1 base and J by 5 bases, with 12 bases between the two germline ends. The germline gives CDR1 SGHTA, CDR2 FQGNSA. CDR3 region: CASSLGPAGHQPQHF. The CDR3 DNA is TGTGCCAGCAGCTTAGGTCCGGCGGGTCATCAGCCCCAGCATTTT.

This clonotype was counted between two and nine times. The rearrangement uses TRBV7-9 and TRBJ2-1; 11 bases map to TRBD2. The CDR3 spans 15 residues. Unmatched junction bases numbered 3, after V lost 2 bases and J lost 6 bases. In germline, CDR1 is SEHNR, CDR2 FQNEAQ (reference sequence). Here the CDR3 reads CASSLRLAGPNEQFF. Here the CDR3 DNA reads TGTGCCAGCAGCTTAAGACTAGCGGGACCCAATGAGCAGTTCTTC.

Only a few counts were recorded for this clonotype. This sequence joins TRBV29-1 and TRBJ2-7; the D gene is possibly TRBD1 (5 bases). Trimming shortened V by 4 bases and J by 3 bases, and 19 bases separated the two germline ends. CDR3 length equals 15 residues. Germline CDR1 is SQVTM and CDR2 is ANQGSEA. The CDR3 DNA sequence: TGCAGCGTTGTCCAAGGGCAGGGAAGGTACTACGAGCAGTACTTC. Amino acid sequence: CSVVQGQGRYYEQYF.

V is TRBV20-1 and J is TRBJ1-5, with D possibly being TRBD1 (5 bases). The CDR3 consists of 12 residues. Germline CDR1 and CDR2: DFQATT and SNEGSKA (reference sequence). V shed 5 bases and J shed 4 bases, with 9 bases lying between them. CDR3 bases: TGCAGTGCTCAAGAGGGGAATCAGCCCCAGCATTTT. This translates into CSAQEGNQPQHF.

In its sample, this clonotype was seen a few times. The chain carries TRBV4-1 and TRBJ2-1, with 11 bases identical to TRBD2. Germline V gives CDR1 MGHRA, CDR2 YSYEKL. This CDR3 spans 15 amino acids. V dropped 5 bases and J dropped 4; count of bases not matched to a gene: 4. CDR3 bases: TGCGCCAGCAGCAAGACTAGCGGGGATTACAATGAGCAGTTCTTC. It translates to CASSKTSGDYNEQFF.

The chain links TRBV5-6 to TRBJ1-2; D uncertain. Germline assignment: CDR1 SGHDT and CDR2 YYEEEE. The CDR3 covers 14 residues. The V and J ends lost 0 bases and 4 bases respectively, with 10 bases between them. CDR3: CASSLAQAIYGYTF. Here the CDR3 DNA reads TGTGCCAGCAGCTTGGCTCAGGCCATCTATGGCTACACCTTC.

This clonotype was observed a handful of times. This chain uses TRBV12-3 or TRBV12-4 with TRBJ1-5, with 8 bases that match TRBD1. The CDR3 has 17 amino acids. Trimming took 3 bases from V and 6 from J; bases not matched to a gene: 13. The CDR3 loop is CASSFRLGRQGFQPQHF. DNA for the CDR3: TGTGCCAGCAGTTTCCGTTTGGGTAGACAGGGGTTTCAGCCCCAGCATTTT.

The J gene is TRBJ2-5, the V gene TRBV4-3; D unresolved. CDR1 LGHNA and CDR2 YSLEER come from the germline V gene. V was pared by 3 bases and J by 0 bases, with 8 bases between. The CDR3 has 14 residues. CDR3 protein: CASSHLKYQETQYF. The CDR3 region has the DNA TGCGCCAGCAGCCACCTCAAGTACCAAGAGACCCAGTACTTC.

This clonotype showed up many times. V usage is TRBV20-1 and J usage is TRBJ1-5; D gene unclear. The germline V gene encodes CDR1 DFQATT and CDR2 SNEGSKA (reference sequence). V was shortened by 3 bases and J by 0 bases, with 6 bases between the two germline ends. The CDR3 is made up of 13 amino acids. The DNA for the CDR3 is TGCAGTGCTAGTCCCTATAGCAATCAGCCCCAGCATTTT. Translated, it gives CSASPYSNQPQHF.

CDR3 region: CASRGRQAINSPLHF. As DNA, the CDR3 is TGTGCCAGCAGGGGACGACAGGCCATTAATTCACCCCTCCACTTT. This chain joins TRBV6-1 and TRBJ1-6; D is perhaps TRBD1 (6 bases). V dropped 6 bases and J dropped 6 bases, with 15 bases sitting between them. This CDR3 spans 15 amino acids. Per the germline V gene, CDR1 is MNHNS and CDR2 is SASEGT.

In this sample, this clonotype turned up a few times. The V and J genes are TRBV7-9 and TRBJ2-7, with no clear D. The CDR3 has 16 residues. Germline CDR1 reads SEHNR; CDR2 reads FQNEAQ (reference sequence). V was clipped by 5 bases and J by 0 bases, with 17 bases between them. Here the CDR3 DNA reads TGTGCCAGCAGCCCGATAGGCGGCTATAGCTCCTACGAGCAGTACTTC. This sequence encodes CASSPIGGYSSYEQYF.

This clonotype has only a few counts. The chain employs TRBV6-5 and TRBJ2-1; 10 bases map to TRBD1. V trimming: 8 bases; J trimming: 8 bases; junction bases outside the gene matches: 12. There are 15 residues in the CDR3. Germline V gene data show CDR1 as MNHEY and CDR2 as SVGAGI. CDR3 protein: CASRSRQGARDEQFF. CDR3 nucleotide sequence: TGTGCCAGCCGCTCCCGACAGGGGGCCAGGGATGAGCAGTTCTTC.

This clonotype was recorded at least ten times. The CDR3: CASSLQAYNEQFF. DNA of the CDR3: TGTGCCAGCAGCTTGCAGGCCTACAATGAGCAGTTCTTC. V is TRBV7-2 and J is TRBJ2-1; D is undetermined. The CDR3 has 13 amino acids. Germline values: CDR1 SGHTA, CDR2 FQGNSA. Trimming cost V 3 bases and J 2 bases, with 5 bases left between them.

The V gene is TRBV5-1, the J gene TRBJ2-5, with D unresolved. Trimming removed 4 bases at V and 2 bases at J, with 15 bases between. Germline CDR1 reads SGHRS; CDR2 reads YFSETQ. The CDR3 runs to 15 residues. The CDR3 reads CASSPSVIDQETQYF. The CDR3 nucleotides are TGCGCCAGCAGCCCCTCGGTGATCGATCAAGAGACCCAGTACTTC.

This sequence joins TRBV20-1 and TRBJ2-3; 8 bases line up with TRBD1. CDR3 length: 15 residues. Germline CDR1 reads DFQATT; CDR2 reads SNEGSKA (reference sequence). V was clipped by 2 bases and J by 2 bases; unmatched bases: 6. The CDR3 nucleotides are TGCAGTGCTAGATCCCCACAGGGGGACACAGATACGCAGTATTTT. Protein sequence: CSARSPQGDTDTQYF.